This note documents a single T cell receptor (beta chain) sequence. The antigen remains unidentified. The samples, holding about 0.9-11 million cryopreserved PBMC, were thawed before DNA extraction was carried out. The source of the sample is a study of long-term antiretroviral therapy in people with HIV. Survey level was the resolution at which the v3.0 immunoSEQ assay ran. Each sample had sequencing targeting about 40,000-55,000 T-cell genomes. TCRdb keeps only in-frame clones here, not all; method: immunoSEQ multiplex PCR. Here the sample spans 30,000 to 40,000 clones, over 75% being singletons. Study outcomes and limitations: Every time point showed a repertoire led by clones expanded before ART. Post-ART samples showed increased diversity that remained below transplant donor control levels.

This CDR3 spans 16 amino acids. Germline V gene lookup returns CDR1 MGHRA and CDR2 YSYEKL. V was trimmed by 0 bases and J by 0 bases, leaving 12 bases between them. The source was unsorted PBMCs, collected 0.6 years after starting antiretroviral therapy. This chain uses TRBV4-1 with TRBJ2-7; TRBD1 is a possible D gene (5 bases). This sequence was found in a man younger than 30 with HIV. CDR3 in amino acids: CASSQDPRVHSYEQYF. The CDR3 DNA reads as TGCGCCAGCAGCCAAGATCCCAGGGTCCACTCCTACGAGCAGTACTTC.